Shown below are 28 T cell receptor beta chains from a single sample sequenced in a study of blood T cell repertoires in COVID-19. Generated by immunoSEQ multiplex PCR, the TCRdb table keeps only in-frame clones and is missing some. The sample shows roughly 150,000 clones, around nine tenths of them seen only once. Input material: peripheral blood. Source of these receptors: a woman in her 70s with COVID-19, enrolled during active disease.

J is TRBJ2-1 and V is TRBV10-3; TRBD1 matches at 7 bases. Germline-derived CDR1 and CDR2 are ENHRY and SYGVKD. This CDR3 spans 17 amino acids. The V gene end was trimmed by 2 bases and the J gene end by 0 bases; junction bases not matched to a gene: 7. The CDR3 here is CAISEPGQLSSYNEQFF. The CDR3 DNA is TGTGCCATCAGTGAGCCGGGACAGCTAAGCTCCTACAATGAGCAGTTCTTC.

The chain couples TRBV19 to TRBJ1-1; no definite D call. CDR1 and CDR2 (germline): LNHDA, SQIVND (reference sequence). Between the trimmed V and J ends, which lost 3 bases and 6 bases, there was a span of 8 bases. The CDR3 has 12 amino acids. The CDR3 loop reads CASSIYRAEAFF. In DNA form, the CDR3 reads TGTGCCAGTAGTATTTACCGGGCTGAAGCTTTCTTT.

This clone occurred a few times. The CDR3 region is CASSLGRQALYGYTF. The CDR3, as DNA: TGTGCCAGCAGCTTAGGGAGACAGGCTCTATATGGCTACACCTTC. The rearrangement joins TRBV7-9 to TRBJ1-2; weak D call: TRBD1 (6 bases). The germline gives CDR1 SEHNR, CDR2 FQNEAQ (reference sequence). With 1 base removed from V and 5 bases from J, the gap between germline ends came to 14 bases. This CDR3 is built from 15 residues.

The chain has TRBV15 and TRBJ1-2, with D possibly TRBD1 on 5 matching bases. The CDR3 has 15 residues. Trimming cost V 3 bases and J 0 bases, with 11 bases left between them. Germline V gene sequence: CDR1 LNHNV, CDR2 YYDKDF (reference sequence). CDR3 protein: CATSSFDSPNYGYTF. Here the CDR3 DNA reads TGTGCCACCAGCAGTTTTGACAGTCCTAACTATGGCTACACCTTC.

This sequence joins TRBV11-2 and TRBJ1-2; D not certain. The germline V and J ends were trimmed by 7 bases and 5 bases, with 14 bases remaining between them. This CDR3 has 13 residues. In germline, CDR1 is SGHAT, CDR2 FQNNGV. As DNA, the CDR3 is TGTGCCAGCACACTATCACATGGTTATGGCTACACCTTC. It translates to CASTLSHGYGYTF.

CDR3 sequence: CASSLGAEGLGETQYF. The DNA for the CDR3 is TGCGCCAGCAGCTTGGGAGCGGAGGGGTTGGGCGAGACCCAGTACTTC. V gene TRBV5-1 combines with J gene TRBJ2-5; a weak D match, TRBD2 (6 bases). Germline V gene lookup returns CDR1 SGHRS and CDR2 YFSETQ. The CDR3 runs to 16 residues. Trimming removed 0 bases at V and 5 bases at J, with 17 bases between.

The chain is built from TRBV6-5 and TRBJ1-1; 9 bases agree with TRBD1. CDR1 MNHEY and CDR2 SVGAGI come from the germline V gene. Trimming cost V 4 bases and J 4 bases; bases outside gene matches: 7. CDR3 length: 15 residues. This CDR3 is CASSFTPGQGTEAFF. DNA of the CDR3: TGTGCCAGCAGTTTTACCCCGGGACAGGGCACTGAAGCTTTCTTT.

V usage is TRBV30 and J usage is TRBJ1-4; D ambiguous. Germline CDR1 GTSNPN, CDR2 SVGIG (reference sequence). The CDR3 totals 14 residues. Trimming took off 3 bases at V and 0 bases at J, with 8 bases between the two ends. The CDR3 spells CAWRPGTTNEKLFF. The CDR3, as DNA: TGTGCCTGGAGGCCGGGAACAACTAATGAAAAACTGTTTTTT.

This clone appeared a few times. The chain joins TRBV7-6 to TRBJ1-1, with D perhaps matching TRBD1 (6 bases). The V end was cut by 5 bases, the J end by 11 bases, with 24 bases between. Germline assignment: CDR1 SGHVS and CDR2 FNYEAQ. The CDR3 runs to 15 residues. The CDR3 loop is CASSPASGTKVGAFF. CDR3 nucleotides: TGTGCCAGCAGCCCGGCCTCCGGGACAAAGGTGGGGGCTTTCTTT.

J is TRBJ1-1 and V is TRBV5-8; TRBD1 matches at 8 bases. This CDR3 has 14 residues. Germline CDR1 and CDR2: SGHTS and YDEGEE. After removal of 4 bases from V and 6 bases from J, the junction contained 8 bases not matched to a gene. The CDR3 here is CASSPRQGHAEAFF. The DNA of the CDR3 is TGTGCCAGCAGCCCGAGACAGGGGCACGCTGAAGCTTTCTTT. Using reference TRBV5-8 and TRBJ1-1 for the parts outside the CDR3, the full variable domain is EAGVTQSPTHLIKTRGQQATLRCSPISGHTSVYWYQQALGLGLQFLLWYDEGEERNRGNFPPRFSGRQFPNYSSELNVNALELEDSALYLCASSPRQGHAEAFFGQGTRLTVV.

J is TRBJ2-3 and V is TRBV2; 9 bases line up with TRBD1. Trimming removed 6 bases from V and 4 bases from J; junction bases left unmatched: 5. The V gene's germline CDR1 is SNHLY and CDR2 FYNNEI. The CDR3 spans 14 residues. The CDR3 here is CASSRDRVPDTQYF. The CDR3 nucleotides read TGTGCCAGCAGCCGGGACAGGGTTCCAGATACGCAGTATTTT.

V usage is TRBV28 and J usage is TRBJ1-4; D may be TRBD1 (5 bases). Trimming cost V 2 bases and J 2 bases, with 9 bases left between them. The CDR3 contains 15 residues. Germline lookup yields CDR1 MDHEN and CDR2 SYDVKM. CDR3 nucleotides: TGTGCCAGCAGTTTAGGGGGGAGGACTAATGAAAAACTGTTTTTT. Translating gives CASSLGGRTNEKLFF.

The chain has TRBV2 and TRBJ2-2, with D maybe TRBD1 (6 bases). Trimming removed 7 bases from V and 2 bases from J, with 11 bases in between. Germline CDR1 SNHLY, CDR2 FYNNEI. This CDR3 is built from 14 residues. CDR3 sequence: CASIRTANTGELFF. The DNA for the CDR3 is TGTGCCAGCATACGGACAGCCAACACCGGGGAGCTGTTTTTT.

This clone has only a few counts. V usage is TRBV19 and J usage is TRBJ1-4; D might be TRBD1 (6 bases). Trimming pared 3 bases from V and 6 bases from J, leaving 17 bases between. This CDR3 region has 16 residues. Germline V gene data show CDR1 as LNHDA and CDR2 as SQIVND (reference sequence). CDR3 DNA: TGTGCCAGTAGTATGGCGGGGGCGACGTGGGATGAAAAACTGTTTTTT. Its protein product is CASSMAGATWDEKLFF. Combining the CDR3 with reference TRBV19 and TRBJ1-4 gives the whole variable domain DGGITQSPKYLFRKEGQNVTLSCEQNLNHDAMYWYRQDPGQGLRLIYYSQIVNDFQKGDIAEGYSVSREKKESFPLTVTSAQKNPTAFYLCASSMAGATWDEKLFFGSGTQLSVL.

The chain combines TRBV11-2 with TRBJ2-1; D ambiguous. V shed 7 bases and J shed 5 bases, with 15 bases lying between them. CDR3 length: 14 residues. Germline CDR1 and CDR2: SGHAT and FQNNGV. This chain's CDR3 is CASTQQTENNEQFF. The DNA of the CDR3 is TGTGCCAGCACCCAGCAGACGGAGAACAATGAGCAGTTCTTC.

The V call is TRBV5-1, the J call TRBJ2-7; D uncertain. Between the trimmed V and J ends, which lost 0 bases and 0 bases, there was a span of 10 bases. Per the germline V gene, CDR1 is SGHRS and CDR2 is YFSETQ. This CDR3 contains 15 residues. The CDR3 loop is CASSLAQLLSYEQYF. The CDR3 DNA follows: TGCGCCAGCAGCTTGGCACAGCTTCTCTCCTACGAGCAGTACTTC.

The chain joins TRBV6-2 or TRBV6-3 to TRBJ2-3, with D perhaps matching TRBD2 (5 bases). V lost 3 bases to trimming and J lost 2 bases, with 9 bases between them. There are 14 residues in the CDR3. Germline assignment: CDR1 MNHEY and CDR2 SVGEGT. The CDR3 region is CASSYPGITDTQYF. CDR3 nucleotides: TGTGCCAGCAGTTATCCGGGAATCACAGATACGCAGTATTTT.

The chain carries TRBV4-1 and TRBJ1-6; 7 nucleotides line up with TRBD1. V lost 0 bases and J lost 1; bases outside the gene matches: 9. The CDR3 contains 19 residues. Germline CDR1 MGHRA, CDR2 YSYEKL. The CDR3 DNA is TGCGCCAGCAGCCAAGATGGGACAGTATCTTTTTCCTATAATTCACCCCTCCACTTT. This encodes CASSQDGTVSFSYNSPLHF.

This chain connects TRBV5-1 to TRBJ1-1; D is uncertain. The germline V gene encodes CDR1 SGHRS and CDR2 YFSETQ. The V end was cut by 3 bases, the J end by 10 bases, with 19 bases between. The CDR3 is 14 amino acids. CDR3: CASSSGLEVAVAFF. The CDR3 DNA reads TGCGCCAGCAGCTCTGGATTAGAGGTTGCGGTAGCTTTCTTT.

The rearrangement uses TRBV5-1 and TRBJ2-2; 14 bases match TRBD2. Germline CDR1 and CDR2: SGHRS and YFSETQ. Unmatched junction bases numbered 7, after V lost 4 bases and J lost 5 bases. This CDR3 comprises 17 residues. The CDR3: CASSARLAGGPTGELFF. The CDR3 DNA follows: TGCGCCAGCAGCGCTAGACTAGCGGGGGGGCCTACCGGGGAGCTGTTTTTT.

V and J are TRBV4-2 and TRBJ2-3; TRBD2 aligns across 10 bases. The CDR3 spans 17 residues. CDR1 and CDR2 from the germline V gene are LGHNA and YNFKEQ. V trimming: 1 base; J trimming: 2 bases; junction bases outside the gene matches: 6. The CDR3 loop reads CASSQGATSGDTDTQYF. The CDR3 region has the DNA TGTGCCAGCAGCCAAGGCGCTACTAGCGGGGACACAGATACGCAGTATTTT.

The chain combines TRBV7-8 with TRBJ2-3; D not resolved. The CDR3 consists of 12 residues. CDR1 and CDR2 (germline): SGHVS, FQNEAQ. The ends were cut back, 3 bases at V and 3 bases at J, with 4 bases in the middle. The CDR3 reads CASSFRTDTQYF. As DNA, the CDR3 is TGTGCCAGCAGCTTCCGGACAGATACGCAGTATTTT.

The chain links TRBV5-4 to TRBJ2-3; the D is unclear. CDR3 length: 12 amino acids. Trimming took off 2 bases at V and 2 bases at J, with 3 bases between the two ends. Per germline, CDR1 SGHNT and CDR2 YYREEE (reference sequence). The CDR3 reads CASSLLTDTQYF. The CDR3 region has the DNA TGTGCCAGCAGCTTACTCACAGATACGCAGTATTTT.

The chain is built from TRBV5-1 and TRBJ2-2, with 8 bases matching TRBD2. With 4 bases clipped from V and 5 bases from J, the junction kept 13 bases outside the gene matches. CDR1 is SGHRS, CDR2 YFSETQ, per germline. The CDR3 is 17 residues long. CDR3 DNA: TGCGCCAGCAGCCCCTTTCAGAGACTAGCGACTACCGGGGAGCTGTTTTTT. Amino acid sequence: CASSPFQRLATTGELFF.

This clone appeared a single time. The chain employs TRBV6-6 and TRBJ1-4; 8 nucleotides agree with TRBD1. Germline loops: CDR1 MNHNY, CDR2 SVGAGI (reference sequence). J lost 8 bases, V lost 7 bases, and 6 bases had no gene match. The CDR3 runs to 13 residues. The CDR3 DNA is TGTGCCAGCACGGGCAGGGGGCAGGAAAAACTGTTTTTT. Amino acids: CASTGRGQEKLFF.

The CDR3 here is CATSRVPGQGAGSEQFF. The CDR3 DNA reads TGTGCCACCAGCAGAGTGCCTGGACAGGGGGCTGGGAGTGAGCAGTTCTTC. The chain combines TRBV15 with TRBJ2-1, with 11 bases identical to TRBD1. V gave up 1 base and J gave up 9 bases; unmatched junction bases: 11. Germline lookup yields CDR1 LNHNV and CDR2 YYDKDF (reference sequence). The CDR3 has 17 residues.

This chain joins TRBV5-6 and TRBJ1-5; a weak D match, TRBD1 (5 bases). Germline V lookup: CDR1 SGHDT, CDR2 YYEEEE. The V gene lost 3 bases and the J gene lost 0 bases, with 16 bases spanning the gap. The CDR3 contains 17 residues. As DNA, the CDR3 is TGTGCCAGCAGCTCATACCCGACAGACAGTAGCAATCAGCCCCAGCATTTT. It translates to CASSSYPTDSSNQPQHF.

The chain is built from TRBV4-2 and TRBJ1-4, with D hard to call. Looked up from germline, CDR1 is LGHNA and CDR2 is YNFKEQ. This CDR3 comprises 14 residues. Trimming left V 2 bases short and J 2 bases short, with 6 bases between. In DNA, the CDR3 is TGTGCCAGCAGCCAAACGGGGACTAATGAAAAACTGTTTTTT. It yields the protein CASSQTGTNEKLFF.